The rows below give T cell receptor beta chains drawn from one sample of a study of cytomegalovirus exposure and HLA in healthy donors. Using immunoSEQ multiplex PCR, the repertoire was profiled, and TCRdb retains in-frame clones only, with some absent. The profile shows roughly 100,000 clones, 79% of them singletons. Material for sequencing was PBMCs. The origin of the receptors is a middle-aged man in good health and CMV-seropositive. Both conserved end residues are part of each CDR3. D genes are given only for firm matches. Size is stated for part of the rows, as once, few or many counts, or as a class when the clone is expanded.

clone_size j_call d_call v_call cdr3_nt cdr3_aa
- TRBJ2-2 TRBD1 TRBV18 TGTGCCAGCTCTCCGGCTTCGGGACAGGGAATAGGCGGGGAGCTGTTTTTT CASSPASGQGIGGELFF
- TRBJ2-7 TRBD1 TRBV28 TGTGCCAGCGCGCACGGGGACAGCTCATACGAGCAGTACTTC CASAHGDSSYEQYF
once TRBJ2-3 - TRBV6-1 TGTGCCATCAAGCACAGGGAGTTGGATACGCAGTATTTT CAIKHRELDTQYF
few TRBJ2-2 - TRBV10-3 TGTGCCACGAACTTCGACTCCGACACCGGGGAGCTGTTTTTT CATNFDSDTGELFF
- TRBJ2-1 TRBD2 TRBV7-9 TGTGCCAGCAGCTTAGGTGGACTAGCGGCTCCAGCTCCGGACAATGAGCAGTTCTTC CASSLGGLAAPAPDNEQFF
- TRBJ2-1 - TRBV9 TGTGCCAGCAGCCCAGAGGGGGTAGGAATCAATGAGCAGTTCTTC CASSPEGVGINEQFF
- TRBJ2-1 - TRBV7-8 TGTGCCAGCAGCTTACCCCCAGTGGCAATTGAAACTGAGCAGTTCTTC CASSLPPVAIETEQFF
- TRBJ2-1 - TRBV6-6 TGTGCCAGCAGCCCCGGGACTGGGGTAAGCGCAGTGCAGTTCTTC CASSPGTGVSAVQFF
few TRBJ2-2 - TRBV15 TGTGCCACCAGCAGTAACAGGGAGTCCGGGGAGCTGTTTTTT CATSSNRESGELFF
- TRBJ2-7 TRBD2 TRBV19 TGTGCCAGTAGTATCTTACTAGCGGGCCACTACGAGCAGTACTTC CASSILLAGHYEQYF
- TRBJ2-6 - TRBV25-1 TGTGCCAGCAGTCAGGGTGGTGGGGCCAACGTCCTGACTTTC CASSQGGGANVLTF
- TRBJ1-4 TRBD1 TRBV7-9 TGTGCCAGCAGCTCCGGGGACAGGGAGGGCGAAAAACTGTTTTTT CASSSGDREGEKLFF
- TRBJ2-4 - TRBV6-5 TGTGCCAGCAGCCTTATCCAGGGCGGCAAGGACATTCAGTACTTC CASSLIQGGKDIQYF
few TRBJ2-1 - TRBV28 TGTGCCAGCCGCCAGACGGGAGAGGAAAGTGAGCAGTTCTTC CASRQTGEESEQFF
few TRBJ2-7 - TRBV28 TGTGCCAGCAGTCACAGGGTCATACCCTACGAGCAGTACTTC CASSHRVIPYEQYF
- TRBJ2-3 - TRBV7-9 TGTGCCAGCAGCTTAGGGCTGTCTAGCACAGATACGCAGTATTTT CASSLGLSSTDTQYF
- TRBJ1-2 - TRBV9 TGTGCCAGCAGCGAGGTATACTCCACGAGGTTTGGTGGCTACACCTTC CASSEVYSTRFGGYTF
- TRBJ2-7 TRBD2 TRBV14 TGTGCCAGCAGCCAAGATCTGGCGGGAGTGGGGGAGCAGTACTTC CASSQDLAGVGEQYF
- TRBJ1-1 - TRBV7-2 TGTGCCAGCAGCTTCAACAGCAACACTGAAGCTTTCTTT CASSFNSNTEAFF
- TRBJ1-2 TRBD1 TRBV28 TGTGCCAGCAGTTCCGGGACAGGGTTTTTCCACTATGGCTACACCTTC CASSSGTGFFHYGYTF
- TRBJ1-1 TRBD1 TRBV30 TGTGCCTGGAATCCGGGACAGACGAACACTGAAGCTTTCTTT CAWNPGQTNTEAFF
- TRBJ1-5 TRBD1 TRBV18 TGTGCCAGCTCACCGGGACAGGGGGCCCCTGGGCAGCCCCAGCATTTT CASSPGQGAPGQPQHF
- TRBJ2-7 TRBD2 TRBV27 TGTGCCAGCAGTTTACGCGCACTAGCGCCACCCTACGAGCAGTACTTC CASSLRALAPPYEQYF
once TRBJ2-7 TRBD2 TRBV7-2 TGTGCCAGCAGCTACCGGCGGGGGGCGGGGGAGCAGTACTTC CASSYRRGAGEQYF
- TRBJ2-6 - TRBV9 TGTGCCAGCAGCGTATATGGGGCCAACGTCCTGACTTTC CASSVYGANVLTF
- TRBJ2-7 - TRBV5-1 TGCGCCAGCAGCTTGGAGAGGGTGTCCTACGAGCAGTACTTC CASSLERVSYEQYF